The rows below give T cell receptor beta chains drawn from one sample of a study of cytomegalovirus exposure and HLA in healthy donors. Clones were sequenced by immunoSEQ multiplex PCR, and TCRdb holds only the in-frame ones, with some missing. Its listing shows some 33,000 clones. What was sequenced was PBMCs. The receptor set was obtained from a female donor in good health and CMV-seronegative. Each CDR3 is given with its conserved first and last residue. D genes are given only for firm matches.

J gene: TRBJ1-1
D gene: NA
V gene: TRBV5-1
CDR3 length: 13
CDR3 DNA: TGCGCCAGCAGTTACACAGGGATGGCTGAAGCTTTCTTT
CDR3 protein: CASSYTGMAEAFF

J gene: TRBJ2-1
D gene: NA
V gene: TRBV4-3
CDR3 length: 15
CDR3 DNA: TGCGCCAGCAGCCCCTTGACAGGCTCCTACAATGAGCAGTTCTTC
CDR3 protein: CASSPLTGSYNEQFF

J gene: TRBJ1-6
D gene: NA
V gene: TRBV7-8
CDR3 length: 16
CDR3 DNA: TGTGCCAGCAGCCCTAACCCGAATGGGAGGAATTCACCCCTCCACTTT
CDR3 protein: CASSPNPNGRNSPLHF

J gene: TRBJ1-1
D gene: TRBD1
V gene: TRBV7-9
CDR3 length: 13
CDR3 DNA: TGTGCCAGCAGCTTAATCGGGACAGTTAAAGCTTTCTTT
CDR3 protein: CASSLIGTVKAFF

J gene: TRBJ1-6
D gene: NA
V gene: TRBV5-1
CDR3 length: 16
CDR3 DNA: TGCGCCAGCAGCAACAGTTCCAGCTCCTATAATTCACCCCTCCACTTT
CDR3 protein: CASSNSSSSYNSPLHF

J gene: TRBJ1-2
D gene: NA
V gene: TRBV27
CDR3 length: 15
CDR3 DNA: TGTGCCAGCAGTTACACTCAATGGACACCTTATGGCTACACCTTC
CDR3 protein: CASSYTQWTPYGYTF

J gene: TRBJ1-2
D gene: TRBD1
V gene: TRBV28
CDR3 length: 16
CDR3 DNA: TGTGCCAGCAGTTCTCCGCGGACAGGGAGCAACTATGGCTACACCTTC
CDR3 protein: CASSSPRTGSNYGYTF

J gene: TRBJ2-7
D gene: NA
V gene: TRBV30
CDR3 length: 11
CDR3 DNA: TGTGCCTGGAGTGTACAGTACGAGCAGTACTTC
CDR3 protein: CAWSVQYEQYF

J gene: TRBJ1-6
D gene: NA
V gene: TRBV2
CDR3 length: 11
CDR3 DNA: TGTGCCAGTACAGTTTATTCACCCCTCCACTTT
CDR3 protein: CASTVYSPLHF

J gene: TRBJ1-4
D gene: NA
V gene: TRBV4-1
CDR3 length: 14
CDR3 DNA: TGCGCCAGCAGCCCGCAGGGGAGACGAGAAAAACTGTTTTTT
CDR3 protein: CASSPQGRREKLFF

J gene: TRBJ2-7
D gene: TRBD2
V gene: TRBV5-6
CDR3 length: 17
CDR3 DNA: TGTGCCAGCAGCTTGGGTCCAGCGGGGGGTAGCTCCTACGAGCAGTACTTC
CDR3 protein: CASSLGPAGGSSYEQYF

J gene: TRBJ2-3
D gene: TRBD1
V gene: TRBV28
CDR3 length: 13
CDR3 DNA: TGTGCCAGCAATCAGGGGGGCACAGATACGCAGTATTTT
CDR3 protein: CASNQGGTDTQYF

J gene: TRBJ2-7
D gene: TRBD1
V gene: TRBV27
CDR3 length: 15
CDR3 DNA: TGTGCCAGCAGTTCCGTCCCACAGGGGGCTAGCGAGCAGTACTTC
CDR3 protein: CASSSVPQGASEQYF

J gene: TRBJ2-2
D gene: NA
V gene: TRBV29-1
CDR3 length: 11
CDR3 DNA: TGCAGCGTGGCCGACACCGGGGAGCTGTTTTTT
CDR3 protein: CSVADTGELFF

J gene: TRBJ2-3
D gene: NA
V gene: TRBV9
CDR3 length: 15
CDR3 DNA: TGTGCCAGCAGCTTTCAGGGGAGACTCACAGATACGCAATATTTT
CDR3 protein: CASSFQGRLTDTQYF

J gene: TRBJ1-2
D gene: TRBD1
V gene: TRBV30
CDR3 length: 15
CDR3 DNA: TGTGCCTGGAGCGCGTCCGGACAGGGGGACTTTGGCTACACCTTC
CDR3 protein: CAWSASGQGDFGYTF

J gene: TRBJ1-5
D gene: TRBD1
V gene: TRBV7-2
CDR3 length: 17
CDR3 DNA: TGTGCCAGCAGCTTGACAAACCCGGGACAGGGTCATCAGCCCCAGCATTTT
CDR3 protein: CASSLTNPGQGHQPQHF

J gene: TRBJ2-3
D gene: TRBD2
V gene: TRBV10-1
CDR3 length: 16
CDR3 DNA: TGCGCCAGCAGTGAGACAGAACTAGCGGGTACAGATACGCAGTATTTT
CDR3 protein: CASSETELAGTDTQYF

J gene: TRBJ2-7
D gene: NA
V gene: TRBV6-5
CDR3 length: 14
CDR3 DNA: TGTGCCAGCAGTGCCTCGGGGGGCGGTGGCGAGCAGTACTTC
CDR3 protein: CASSASGGGGEQYF

J gene: TRBJ2-2
D gene: TRBD2
V gene: TRBV5-1
CDR3 length: 15
CDR3 DNA: TGCGCCAGCAGCTTGGCCGGACTAGGCACCGGGGAGCTGTTTTTT
CDR3 protein: CASSLAGLGTGELFF

J gene: TRBJ2-7
D gene: NA
V gene: TRBV19
CDR3 length: 16
CDR3 DNA: TGTGCCAGTAGTATAGTAGTGGGACACCTATCCTACGAGCAGTACTTC
CDR3 protein: CASSIVVGHLSYEQYF

J gene: TRBJ2-1
D gene: TRBD2
V gene: TRBV7-8
CDR3 length: 13
CDR3 DNA: TGTGCCAGCAGCTCCACGGGGGGAAATGAGCAGTTCTTC
CDR3 protein: CASSSTGGNEQFF

J gene: TRBJ1-6
D gene: NA
V gene: TRBV25-1
CDR3 length: 14
CDR3 DNA: TGTGCCAGCAGGTCGGACAGCCTTAATTCACCCCTCCACTTT
CDR3 protein: CASRSDSLNSPLHF

J gene: TRBJ2-7
D gene: NA
V gene: TRBV7-2
CDR3 length: 17
CDR3 DNA: TGTGCCAGCAGCTTGAGGGGACAAAGGACCCAAAACTACGAGCAGTACTTC
CDR3 protein: CASSLRGQRTQNYEQYF